This T cell receptor (beta chain) was sequenced in a study of cytomegalovirus exposure and HLA in healthy donors. Primers for the PCR totalled 60 Vbeta and 13 Jbeta. The data were produced by immunoSEQ multiplex PCR, yet TCRdb's version contains in-frame clones alone and is incomplete. The sample consists of about 130,000 clones, 60% to 75% of them appearing once. V was shortened by 0 bases and J by 6 bases, with 10 bases between the two germline ends. CDR3 length equals 13 residues. The germline CDR1 and CDR2 sequences are SGHDT and YYEEEE. The origin of this receptor is a woman between 50 and 59 years old in good health and CMV-seropositive. V is TRBV5-6 and J is TRBJ2-7; D is possibly TRBD2 (5 bases). The source material was PBMCs. CDR3 in DNA: TGTGCCAGCAGCTTGGGGAGGTGGGGCGAGCAGTACTTC. It translates to CASSLGRWGEQYF.